A selection of T cell receptor beta chains follows, all from one sample in a study of blood T cell repertoires in COVID-19. Method: immunoSEQ multiplex PCR; TCRdb's copy keeps in-frame clones and lacks some. This sample has around 300,000 clones, with 90% found just once. The sequencing input was peripheral blood. These receptors originate from a woman aged 35 to 49 with COVID-19, enrolled during active disease. Each CDR3 is given with its conserved first and last residue. The D gene is left open where the match is weak. Where a row states a size, it is once, few, many or the class of an expanded clone; other rows omit it.

>TRBJ2-6|.|.|TRBV9
TGTGCCAGCAGCGCGGCGGGCGGGGCCAACGTCCTGACTTTC
CASSAAGGANVLTF
>TRBJ1-1|.|once|TRBV6-5
TGTGCCAGCACCCCTTTCAGGCGTATGAACACTGAAGCTTTCTTT
CASTPFRRMNTEAFF
>TRBJ1-1|.|.|TRBV5-6
TGTGCCAGCAGCCAAACCGCGGGGACTGAAGCTTTCTTT
CASSQTAGTEAFF
>TRBJ1-3|.|once|TRBV4-3
TGCGCCAGCAGCCAACAGGCTACTGGAAACACCATATATTTT
CASSQQATGNTIYF
>TRBJ2-3|TRBD2|.|TRBV27
TGTGCCAGCAGCTATTCTAGCGGGAAGGATACGCAGTATTTT
CASSYSSGKDTQYF
>TRBJ1-1|TRBD1|once|TRBV19
TGTGCCAGTAGTACCAGGGACAGGACGATGAACACTGAAGCTTTCTTT
CASSTRDRTMNTEAFF
>TRBJ1-6|.|.|TRBV14
TGTGCCAGCAGCCTTAATACCTATAATTCACCCCTCCACTTT
CASSLNTYNSPLHF
>TRBJ1-1|.|.|TRBV19
TGTGCCAGTAGTTCCAATTGGCAGGTAGGTTGGAACACTGAAGCTTTCTTT
CASSSNWQVGWNTEAFF
>TRBJ1-5|.|.|TRBV27
TGTGCCAGCAAGGGGGATGGCAATCAGCCCCAGCATTTT
CASKGDGNQPQHF
>TRBJ2-5|.|.|TRBV30
TGTGCCTGGAGTAAAGGAGTTCAAGAGACCCAGTACTTC
CAWSKGVQETQYF
>TRBJ1-5|.|.|TRBV29-1
TGCAGCGTTGAATTGGCTAGGGGTCAGCCCCAGCATTTT
CSVELARGQPQHF
>TRBJ2-7|TRBD1|.|TRBV7-2
TGTGCCAGCAGCTTTAACAGGGGGCGCGGAGAGCAGTACTTC
CASSFNRGRGEQYF
>TRBJ1-1|TRBD1|.|TRBV19
TGTGCCAGTAGTATAGACCCCACAGGGGTGAACACTGAAGCTTTCTTT
CASSIDPTGVNTEAFF
>TRBJ2-1|TRBD2|.|TRBV11-2
TGTGCCAGCAGCTTAGGCGGGAGCCACACCTACAATGAGCAGTTCTTC
CASSLGGSHTYNEQFF
>TRBJ1-4|TRBD1|.|TRBV6-5
TGTGCCAGCAGGGGAGGGACAGGTTGGGAAAAACTGTTTTTT
CASRGGTGWEKLFF
>TRBJ1-3|.|.|TRBV3-1/TRBV3-2
TGTGCCAGCAGCGGGGGTGGGAGGAGCTCTGGAAACACCATATATTTT
CASSGGGRSSGNTIYF
>TRBJ2-3|TRBD2|.|TRBV7-9
TGTGCCAGCAGCCCCGGGACTAGCGGGAGGCTTTCCACAGATACGCAGTATTTT
CASSPGTSGRLSTDTQYF
>TRBJ2-3|.|few|TRBV5-1
TGCGCCAGCAGCTTCGGGACTAGCACAGATACGCAGTATTTT
CASSFGTSTDTQYF
>TRBJ2-5|.|once|TRBV4-1
TGCGCCAGCAGCCAAGATCGGGCACAGGGCCGGACCCAGTACTTC
CASSQDRAQGRTQYF
>TRBJ1-5|.|.|TRBV5-1
TGCGCCAGCAGCCGGCAGGGTGGTCAGCCCCAGCATTTT
CASSRQGGQPQHF
>TRBJ1-4|TRBD1|.|TRBV6-1
TGTGCCAGCAGTCTGCGGACAGGGGGCGAAAAACTGTTTTTT
CASSLRTGGEKLFF
>TRBJ1-2|TRBD1|.|TRBV29-1
TGCAGCGTTGTAGGGGGCTGGCAGGGAGATGGCTACACCTTC
CSVVGGWQGDGYTF
>TRBJ2-1|TRBD2|.|TRBV19
TGTGCCAGTAGTACATCGAGGGTAGCGGGAGGCAATGAGCAGTTCTTC
CASSTSRVAGGNEQFF
>TRBJ1-3|.|.|TRBV5-1
TGCGCCAGCAGCTCCGGGACTGAAGGAAACACCATATATTTT
CASSSGTEGNTIYF
>TRBJ2-7|TRBD1|.|TRBV30
TGTGCCTGGAGTGTACTTGAACAGGGGACCTACGAGCAGTACTTC
CAWSVLEQGTYEQYF
>TRBJ1-5|.|.|TRBV2
TGTGCCAGCAGTGAACACCTCGGGGTTAGCAATCAGCCCCAGCATTTT
CASSEHLGVSNQPQHF
>TRBJ1-2|.|.|TRBV29-1
TGCAGCGTTGGGGATGGGAGGAGTACTAGCTATGGCTACACCTTC
CSVGDGRSTSYGYTF
>TRBJ1-1|.|.|TRBV6-5
TGTGCCAGCAGTTACAGGCAGGGGTCGACTGAAGCTTTCTTT
CASSYRQGSTEAFF
>TRBJ2-7|.|.|TRBV6-2/TRBV6-3
TGTGCCAGCAGTCCCTCTAGCCCCTACGAGCAGTACTTC
CASSPSSPYEQYF
>TRBJ1-4|TRBD1|.|TRBV5-5
TGTGCCAGCAGCTTTGACTACTACAGGGGGAAGGGTGAAAAACTGTTTTTT
CASSFDYYRGKGEKLFF
>TRBJ1-2|.|.|TRBV27
TGTGCCAGCAGAAGAAGTTGGACTTCTCCTAACTATGGCTACACCTTC
CASRRSWTSPNYGYTF
>TRBJ1-1|.|.|TRBV7-9
TGTGCCAGCAGCTCGAGTTGGTACCTCGAAGCTTTCTTT
CASSSSWYLEAFF
>TRBJ2-7|TRBD1|.|TRBV3-1/TRBV3-2
TGTGCCAGCAGCCTCGGGACAGTTTCCTACGAGCAGTACTTC
CASSLGTVSYEQYF
>TRBJ2-1|.|.|TRBV27
TGTGCCAGCAGTAGCGGCGTGACAGGCTACCTCAACAATGAGCAGTTCTTC
CASSSGVTGYLNNEQFF
>TRBJ1-1|TRBD1|.|TRBV28
TGTGCCAGCAGTTTTGACCAGGGGGCTTATACTGAAGCTTTCTTT
CASSFDQGAYTEAFF
>TRBJ2-7|TRBD1|.|TRBV5-4
TGTGCCAGCAGCTTATCAAGGGACAGGGAACCCTACGAGCAGTACTTC
CASSLSRDREPYEQYF
>TRBJ1-5|TRBD1|.|TRBV28
TGTGCCAGCAGCGGCCTAGGACAGGGGGCCTCTTGGGGTCAGCCCCAGCATTTT
CASSGLGQGASWGQPQHF
>TRBJ2-6|.|.|TRBV5-6
TGTGCCAGCCAACAGGGACCCTCTGGGGCCAACGTCCTGACTTTC
CASQQGPSGANVLTF
>TRBJ1-2|.|.|TRBV7-2
TGTGCCAGCACCGAGGGGCGGGGAAGAGGCTACACCTTC
CASTEGRGRGYTF
>TRBJ2-5|TRBD1|.|TRBV7-6
TGTGCCAGCAGCTTCAAGGGGGCGACCCAGTACTTC
CASSFKGATQYF
>TRBJ1-4|.|.|TRBV18
TGTGCCAGCTCACCAAGGGGCAGGGGCCTTAGAGAGGAAAAACTGTTTTTT
CASSPRGRGLREEKLFF
>TRBJ2-7|TRBD1|once|TRBV27
TGTGCCAGCAGTTCCCCTAGGACAGGGGGAAGCTACGAGCAGTACTTC
CASSSPRTGGSYEQYF
>TRBJ1-1|TRBD1|.|TRBV7-9
TGTGCCAGCAGCCCGACAGGGGTCGGTCGGAACACTGAAGCTTTCTTT
CASSPTGVGRNTEAFF
>TRBJ1-5|.|.|TRBV4-1
TGCGCCAGCAGCCAGGCAGGGTTTGGGCCCCAGCATTTT
CASSQAGFGPQHF
>TRBJ2-7|TRBD2|.|TRBV5-3
TGTGCCAGAAGCTTGGCCAGCGGGAGGCCGCCTGTCCCAACCTACGAGCAGTACTTC
CARSLASGRPPVPTYEQYF
>TRBJ1-1|.|.|TRBV28
TGTGCCAGCAGTTTATTATTTGAAGCTTTCTTT
CASSLLFEAFF